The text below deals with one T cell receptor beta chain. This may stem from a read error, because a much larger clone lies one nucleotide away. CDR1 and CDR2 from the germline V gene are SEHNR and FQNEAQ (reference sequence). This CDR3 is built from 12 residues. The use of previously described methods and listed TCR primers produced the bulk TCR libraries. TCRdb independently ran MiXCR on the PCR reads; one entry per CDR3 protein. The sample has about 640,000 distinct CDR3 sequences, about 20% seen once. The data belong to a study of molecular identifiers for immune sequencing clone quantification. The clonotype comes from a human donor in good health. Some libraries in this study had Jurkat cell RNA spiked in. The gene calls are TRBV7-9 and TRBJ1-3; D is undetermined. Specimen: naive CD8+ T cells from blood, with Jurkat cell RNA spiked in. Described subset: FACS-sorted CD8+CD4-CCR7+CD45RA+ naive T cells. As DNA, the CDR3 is TGTGCCAGTGCCGGGTCCGGAAGCACCATATATTTT. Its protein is CASAGSGSTIYF.